Listed below are T cell receptor beta chains from one sample, sequenced in a study of shared T cell receptors in the human thymus. Libraries were prepared by immunoSEQ multiplex PCR; TCRdb keeps only in-frame clonotypes and omits some of them. The sample shows over 650,000 clones, about 89% of them seen only once. The sample was also linked to a second study, of human thymus T cells.

Material for sequencing was thymocytes. The receptors were gathered from a boy under two years old with a congenital heart defect. CDR3s include the opening cysteine and the closing phenylalanine or tryptophan. D genes are given only for firm matches. Only some rows state a clone size, as once, few, many or a class for expanded clones.

d_call	j_call	clone_size	v_call	cdr3_aa
TRBD1	TRBJ2-7	NA	TRBV6-1	CASSEARTGQGYEQYF
NA	TRBJ1-5	NA	TRBV4-1	CASSQGPRQGNQPQHF
NA	TRBJ2-3	NA	TRBV7-2	CASSLVRDSTTRTDTQYF
NA	TRBJ1-1	NA	TRBV9	CASSVLGGGYDHEAFF
TRBD2	TRBJ2-7	NA	TRBV2	CASRTGLAGVLRFYEQYF
NA	TRBJ2-1	NA	TRBV15	CATSRVDRTPVSSQSSYNEQFF
NA	TRBJ2-7	few	TRBV2	CASSEKLRRYEQYF
TRBD1	TRBJ1-4	once	TRBV7-9	CASSLETTGLEKLFF
NA	TRBJ2-7	NA	TRBV12-5	CASGLVWTDSYEQYF
TRBD2	TRBJ2-3	NA	TRBV28	CASSHAGVVQDTQYF
NA	NA	NA	TRBV5-1	CASSLVRGLPYEQYF
TRBD2	TRBJ2-1	NA	TRBV4-1	CASSQEEGLADNNEQFF
NA	TRBJ2-7	NA	TRBV7-9	CASSLVGDAYAQYF
TRBD1	TRBJ1-5	NA	TRBV18	CASSLNRGLQPQHF
NA	TRBJ1-5	NA	TRBV11-3	CASSLGRDTCGNQPQHF
TRBD1	TRBJ2-2	few	TRBV7-2	CASSLVLQPGQGNTGELFF
TRBD2	TRBJ2-1	once	TRBV4-1	CASSQGTSGRDSSYNEQFF